Listed below are T cell receptor beta chains from one sample, sequenced in a study of beta chain features in type 1 diabetes. Profiled with immunoSEQ multiplex PCR; TCRdb holds only in-frame clones, not every one. Of roughly 230,000 clones listed, 7.5% to 10% were seen once; the top ten hold just under 0.035%. Sequenced input: naive CD4+ T cells from blood. These receptors were collected from a woman aged 18 to 35 in good health. Both conserved end residues are part of each CDR3. The D gene is left open where the match is weak. Clone size is shown for a subset of rows, as once, few, many or a class of expanded clone.

d_call j_call v_call clone_size cdr3_nt cdr3_aa
- TRBJ1-1 TRBV6-5 - TGTGCCAGCAGTTATCGCCTCACTGGGGGGGGTGAAGCTTTCTTT CASSYRLTGGGEAFF
TRBD2 TRBJ2-7 TRBV6-5 - TGTGCCAGCAGTTACTCCTCTAGCGGGGATTACGAGCAGTACTTC CASSYSSSGDYEQYF
- TRBJ2-5 TRBV7-2 - TGTGCCAGCAGCTTAGGGGGAGTGGAGACCCAGTACTTC CASSLGGVETQYF
- TRBJ2-7 TRBV7-2 - TGTGCCAGCAGCTTATGGCAGGGCCAAGAAGAGCAGTACTTC CASSLWQGQEEQYF
- TRBJ1-2 TRBV29-1 few TGCAGCGTTGGGGTGGGCGCAGGATTCGGCTACACCTTC CSVGVGAGFGYTF
TRBD1 TRBJ2-3 TRBV9 - TGTGCCAGCAGCCACGGACAGGGATCCAGCGTTCACACAGATACGCAGTATTTT CASSHGQGSSVHTDTQYF
- TRBJ1-5 TRBV4-2 - TGTGCCAGCAGCCAAGATCCAGGGGCTCAGCCCCAGCATTTT CASSQDPGAQPQHF
- TRBJ1-1 TRBV7-9 few TGTGCCAGCAGCTCCAGGGCCTTGAACACTGAAGCTTTCTTT CASSSRALNTEAFF
- TRBJ1-1 TRBV2 few TGTGCCAGCAGTGAGGAGGGAAGGATCACTGAAGCTTTCTTT CASSEEGRITEAFF
- TRBJ1-4 TRBV5-4 - TGTGCCAGCAGCAAAGGGACTGATGCAACTAATGAAAAACTGTTTTTT CASSKGTDATNEKLFF
- TRBJ1-1 TRBV12-2 few TGTGCAAGTAACGGGTGCGGGGACCCTGAAGCTTTCTTT CASNGCGDPEAFF
- TRBJ1-4 TRBV2 - TGTGCCAGCAGTACGACAGTTTTTAATGAAAAACTGTTTTTT CASSTTVFNEKLFF
TRBD1 TRBJ1-4 TRBV7-8 once TGTGCCAGCAGGCTAAGCCGGGACAGAAATGAAAAACTGTTTTTT CASRLSRDRNEKLFF